These 4 T cell receptor beta chains were all obtained from the same sample, sequenced in a study of blood T cell repertoires in COVID-19. TCRdb's copy holds only in-frame clones and misses some; the assay was immunoSEQ multiplex PCR. The sample consists of about 230,000 clones, 85% to 90% of them appearing once. Material: PBMCs or T cells enriched from blood (not recorded which). The receptors shown here come from a young woman with acute COVID-19.

A single count supports this clone. V gene TRBV5-4 combines with J gene TRBJ2-1; 8 bases agree with TRBD2. CDR1 is SGHNT, CDR2 YYREEE, per germline (reference sequence). The CDR3 runs to 17 residues. The V gene end was trimmed by 4 bases and the J gene end by 0 bases; junction bases not matched to a gene: 9. CDR3: CASSPRRGVFSYNEQFF. CDR3 DNA: TGTGCCAGCAGCCCGAGGCGGGGGGTTTTCTCCTACAATGAGCAGTTCTTC.

The chain combines TRBV28 with TRBJ1-5; tentative D call: TRBD1 (5 bases). V was clipped by 5 bases and J by 4 bases, with 12 bases between them. The CDR3 extends over 14 amino acids. Germline V gene sequence: CDR1 MDHEN, CDR2 SYDVKM. The CDR3 protein is CASSTTDRNQPQHF. The CDR3 DNA is TGTGCCAGCAGTACAACCGACAGAAATCAGCCCCAGCATTTT. The full variable domain, with the rest looked up from reference TRBV28 and TRBJ1-5, is DVKVTQSSRYLVKRTGEKVFLECVQDMDHENMFWYRQDPGLGLRLIYFSYDVKMKEKGDIPEGYSVSREKKERFSLILESASTNQTSMYLCASSTTDRNQPQHFGDGTRLSIL.

The CDR3 spells CATGVYEKLFF. The DNA of the CDR3 is TGTGCCACCGGGGTCTATGAAAAACTGTTTTTT. The genes are TRBV19 and TRBJ1-4; no clear D. The germline V and J ends were trimmed by 10 bases and 6 bases, with 9 bases remaining between them. The CDR3 is 11 amino acids. The germline V gene has CDR1 LNHDA and CDR2 SQIVND (reference sequence).

The chain combines TRBV6-1 with TRBJ1-6, with D perhaps TRBD1 (6 bases). Trimming cost V 0 bases and J 4 bases, with 13 bases left between them. Germline values: CDR1 MNHNS, CDR2 SASEGT. This CDR3 spans 17 amino acids. In DNA, the CDR3 is TGTGCCAGCAGTGAAGCGCAGGGGAGTGGATATAATTCACCCCTCCACTTT. Translated, it gives CASSEAQGSGYNSPLHF.